The 25 T cell receptor beta chains listed next were all sequenced from one sample in a study of molecular identifiers for immune sequencing clone quantification. Each CDR3 protein is one row after TCRdb ran MiXCR on the PCR reads. The sample carries about 510,000 distinct CDR3 sequences, about a quarter recorded once. Sequenced input: naive CD8+ T cells from blood, with Jurkat cell RNA spiked in. Noted subset: FACS-sorted CD8+CD4-CCR7+CD45RA+ naive T cells. The receptors were gathered from a human donor in good health. Some libraries in this study had Jurkat cell RNA spiked in.

A few counts support this clonotype. J is TRBJ2-7 and V is TRBV15, with TRBD2 matching over 8 bases. CDR1 is LNHNV, CDR2 YYDKDF, per germline (reference sequence). The CDR3 spans 16 residues. Trimming at V came to 3 bases and at J to 2 bases, leaving 9 bases not matched to a gene. This CDR3 is CATSRDRGGRPYEQYF. CDR3 sequence (DNA): TGTGCCACCAGCAGGGACCGGGGGGGCCGGCCCTACGAGCAGTACTTC. The entire variable domain, with the rest obtained from reference TRBV15 and TRBJ2-7, is as follows: DAMVIQNPRYQVTQFGKPVTLSCSQTLNHNVMYWYQQKSSQAPKLLFHYYDKDFNNEADTPDNFQSRRPNTSFCFLDIRSPGLGDTAMYLCATSRDRGGRPYEQYFGPGTRLTVT.

This clonotype appeared a few times. The V call is TRBV2, the J call TRBJ2-1, with TRBD1 matching 7 bases. The trim removed 9 bases at V and 4 bases at J, leaving 15 bases unmatched. CDR3 length: 16 residues. The germline CDR1 and CDR2 sequences are SNHLY and FYNNEI. The CDR3 region has the DNA TGTGCCAGAGACAGGGAAACCAGTTTGGGGTACAATGAGCAGTTCTTC. Translated, it gives CARDRETSLGYNEQFF.

This clonotype was seen only a few times. The chain recombines TRBV4-1 with TRBJ1-5, with D uncertain. Germline CDR1 MGHRA, CDR2 YSYEKL. The CDR3 length is 18 residues. V shed 0 bases and J shed 2 bases, with 17 bases lying between them. The CDR3 DNA follows: TGCGCCAGCAGCCAAGAATTGGGGTACCTGGAAGGCAATCAGCCCCAGCATTTT. It encodes CASSQELGYLEGNQPQHF.

The table lists this clonotype with a few counts. The genes are TRBV13 and TRBJ1-2, with unresolved D. Trimming pared 2 bases from V and 6 bases from J, leaving 13 bases between. This CDR3 has 14 amino acids. The germline CDR1 and CDR2 sequences are PRHDT and FYEKMQ (reference sequence). CDR3: CASSLSAVVNGYTF. The CDR3 region has the DNA TGTGCCAGCAGCTTATCGGCAGTCGTCAATGGCTACACCTTC.

There are many counts of this clonotype. The chain recombines TRBV5-4 with TRBJ1-2, with 8 bases that match TRBD1. V dropped 4 bases and J dropped 4; count of bases not matched to a gene: 3. The germline gives CDR1 SGHNT, CDR2 YYREEE (reference sequence). The CDR3 has 13 residues. The CDR3 protein is CASSEGQVYGYTF. DNA for the CDR3: TGTGCCAGCAGCGAGGGACAGGTCTATGGCTACACCTTC.

This clonotype was picked up a small number of times. This sequence joins TRBV20-1 and TRBJ2-7, with 7 bases fitting TRBD2. Germline CDR1 and CDR2: DFQATT and SNEGSKA (reference sequence). This CDR3 has 15 amino acids. The junction had 10 bases not matched to a gene; V was cut back by 0 bases and J by 5 bases. In DNA form, the CDR3 reads TGCAGTGCTAGAGATCTCGGTAGCGGGTCTCACGAGCAGTACTTC. It codes for CSARDLGSGSHEQYF.

To note about this clonotype: A read error may account for a junction end that differs from germline. The rearrangement uses TRBV29-1 and TRBJ2-1, with a weak D call TRBD2 (5 bases). The V gene's germline CDR1 is SQVTM and CDR2 ANQGSEA. The CDR3 totals 15 residues. The CDR3 DNA follows: TGCAGCGTTGAAGGGACTCCCGGCTCCTACAATGAGCAGCTCTTC. Translated, it gives CSVEGTPGSYNEQLF.

This chain links TRBV2 with TRBJ1-1, with TRBD1 identical over 7 bases. Germline trimming cut 11 bases from V and 4 bases from J; bases unmatched to any gene: 10. Germline loops: CDR1 SNHLY, CDR2 FYNNEI. The CDR3 has 13 residues. CDR3 in amino acids: CAGRQGSSTEAFF. CDR3 nucleotides: TGTGCCGGACGACAGGGATCAAGCACTGAAGCTTTCTTT.

Only a few counts were recorded for this clonotype. This rearrangement joins TRBV20-1 to TRBJ2-3, with 12 bases aligning to TRBD2. V trimming: 0 bases; J trimming: 4 bases; junction bases outside the gene matches: 8. Germline CDR1 reads DFQATT; CDR2 reads SNEGSKA (reference sequence). The CDR3 is 17 amino acids. The CDR3 DNA is TGCAGTGCTAGAGATCCCCTTACTAGCGGGAGGTCAGATACGCAGTATTTT. Residues: CSARDPLTSGRSDTQYF.

This sequence joins TRBV4-3 and TRBJ1-4; possibly TRBD1 for D (5 bases). V was pared by 0 bases and J by 6 bases, with 14 bases between. Germline V gene lookup returns CDR1 LGHNA and CDR2 YSLEER. CDR3 length equals 16 residues. The CDR3 loop reads CASSQDKAQGYEKLFF. The CDR3 DNA is TGCGCCAGCAGCCAAGATAAGGCCCAGGGTTATGAAAAACTGTTTTTT.

The chain is built from TRBV7-9 and TRBJ1-3; 11 nucleotides align to TRBD1. The CDR3 sequence is 15 residues long. V shed 5 bases and J 4 bases; nucleotides not matched to a gene: 4. Germline CDR1 reads SEHNR; CDR2 reads FQNEAQ (reference sequence). In DNA form, the CDR3 reads TGTGCCAGCAGCCTCGGACAGGGGGCAGGAAACACCATATATTTT. Protein product: CASSLGQGAGNTIYF.

V and J are TRBV7-9 and TRBJ2-5; D is undetermined. Germline V gene lookup returns CDR1 SEHNR and CDR2 FQNEAQ (reference sequence). V was trimmed by 3 bases and J by 3 bases, leaving 17 bases between them. The CDR3 has 16 residues. The CDR3 spells CASSLVVAGTEETQYF. In DNA, the CDR3 is TGTGCCAGCAGCTTGGTAGTCGCTGGAACAGAAGAGACCCAGTACTTC.

Note on this clonotype: A much bigger clone sits one base away, suggesting this may be a read error. The gene calls are TRBV7-9 and TRBJ1-4; D remains unclear. CDR3 length: 14 amino acids. Trimming removed 5 bases at V and 8 bases at J, with 15 bases between. Germline loops: CDR1 SEHNR, CDR2 FQNEAQ (reference sequence). CDR3 residues: CASSPGSLREKLFF. The CDR3 DNA is TGTGCCAGCAGCCCCGGCTCCCTTCGGGAAAAACTGTTTTTT.

This clonotype was seen more than once but under ten times. V usage is TRBV7-6 and J usage is TRBJ2-5; 7 nucleotides agree with TRBD1. This CDR3 is built from 14 residues. Germline CDR1 SGHVS, CDR2 FNYEAQ. Trimming took 2 bases from V and 5 from J; bases not matched to a gene: 5. CDR3 sequence (DNA): TGTGCCAGCAGCTTAAATTACAGGGGTGAGACCCAGTACTTC. Its translation: CASSLNYRGETQYF.

This chain joins TRBV27 and TRBJ1-4; D is undetermined. The CDR3 has 14 residues. V was clipped by 1 base and J by 4 bases, with 7 bases between them. In germline, CDR1 is MNHEY, CDR2 SMNVEV (reference sequence). CDR3 residues: CASSLLPVNEKLFF. The CDR3 DNA sequence: TGTGCCAGCAGTTTATTACCGGTTAATGAAAAACTGTTTTTT.

This clonotype has a count of ten or more. The CDR3 sequence: CASSPRVGTDTQYF. The CDR3 bases are TGTGCCAGCAGCCCCCGTGTGGGCACAGATACGCAGTATTTT. V is TRBV7-6 and J is TRBJ2-3; D is unresolved. The germline V gene encodes CDR1 SGHVS and CDR2 FNYEAQ. This CDR3 contains 14 residues. V lost 5 bases to trimming and J lost 1 base, with 10 bases between them.

The table lists this clonotype with many counts. V and J are TRBV3-1 and TRBJ2-3, with no clear D. CDR1 and CDR2 (germline): LGHDT, YNNKEL (reference sequence). CDR3 size: 16 residues. Trimming cost V 0 bases and J 2 bases, with 12 bases left between them. CDR3 sequence (DNA): TGTGCCAGCAGCCAAGATCCCGGAGAACTCACAGATACGCAGTATTTT. It translates to CASSQDPGELTDTQYF.

Details on this clonotype: One end of the junction is discordant with germline, which a read error may explain. The V gene is TRBV13, the J gene TRBJ2-7; maybe TRBD1 (5 bases). Germline CDR1 reads PRHDT; CDR2 reads FYEKMQ (reference sequence). The CDR3 sequence is 13 residues long. The CDR3 nucleotides read TGTGCCAGCAGCTTAGAGGGGAAGTACGCGCAGTACTTC. Translated: CASSLEGKYAQYF. The entire variable domain, with the rest obtained from reference TRBV13 and TRBJ2-7, is as follows: AAGVIQSPRHLIKEKRETATLKCYPIPRHDTVYWYQQGPGQDPQFLISFYEKMQSDKGSIPDRFSAQQFSDYHSELNMSSLELGDSALYFCASSLEGKYAQYFGPGTRLTVT.

This clonotype was detected only a few times. The chain recombines TRBV20-1 with TRBJ2-5; D remains unclear. The V and J ends lost 6 bases and 5 bases respectively, with 13 bases between them. In germline, CDR1 is DFQATT, CDR2 SNEGSKA (reference sequence). This CDR3 contains 12 residues. CDR3 protein: CSATDVAETQYF. CDR3 DNA: TGCAGTGCAACGGACGTGGCGGAGACCCAGTACTTC.

This chain uses TRBV6-2 or TRBV6-3 with TRBJ2-3, with 9 bases fitting TRBD2. V dropped 0 bases and J dropped 0; count of bases not matched to a gene: 10. CDR1 is MNHEY, CDR2 SVGEGT, per germline. The CDR3 length is 19 residues. CDR3 DNA: TGTGCCAGCAGTTACTCAGAACCCGCTAGCGGGACCAGCACAGATACGCAGTATTTT. Amino acid sequence: CASSYSEPASGTSTDTQYF.

The CDR3 sequence: CASSQATAKTYEQYF. The DNA for the CDR3 is TGCGCCAGCAGCCAAGCGACAGCGAAGACCTACGAGCAGTACTTC. The V and J genes are TRBV4-3 and TRBJ2-7; tentative D call: TRBD1 (5 bases). The CDR3 extends over 15 amino acids. The V gene lost 1 base and the J gene lost 2 bases, with 12 bases spanning the gap. Germline loops: CDR1 LGHNA, CDR2 YSLEER.

This sequence joins TRBV2 and TRBJ2-7; tentatively, D is TRBD2 (6 bases). Germline V gene data show CDR1 as SNHLY and CDR2 as FYNNEI. CDR3 length equals 14 residues. Deletions cut 1 base from V and 4 bases from J, with 11 bases between. The CDR3 is CASSEGTISYEQYF. The CDR3 nucleotides are TGTGCCAGCAGTGAAGGGACTATAAGTTACGAGCAGTACTTC.

The chain carries TRBV19 and TRBJ2-2; TRBD1 matches 12 bases. The germline gives CDR1 LNHDA, CDR2 SQIVND (reference sequence). CDR3 size: 15 residues. V gave up 7 bases and J gave up 6 bases; unmatched junction bases: 6. The CDR3 spells CASTRDRGRPGELFF. For the CDR3, the DNA is TGTGCCAGTACCCGGGACAGGGGGCGCCCCGGGGAGCTGTTTTTT.

In the case of this clonotype: A much larger clone sits a single nucleotide away, making a read error possible. The rearrangement joins TRBV13 to TRBJ2-1; D uncertain. Germline V gives CDR1 PRHDT, CDR2 FYEKMQ (reference sequence). The CDR3 is 14 amino acids. CDR3 nucleotide sequence: TGTGCCAGCACGCTGGGCCACTCCTACAATGAGCAGTCCTTC. Protein product: CASTLGHSYNEQSF.

This clonotype was found many times. The V gene is TRBV7-8, the J gene TRBJ2-7, with 7 nucleotides matching TRBD2. Germline CDR1 and CDR2: SGHVS and FQNEAQ. This CDR3 contains 15 residues. V shed 1 base and J 2 bases; nucleotides not matched to a gene: 5. CDR3 residues: CASSLGLAVTYEQYF. Written as DNA, the CDR3 is TGTGCCAGCAGCTTAGGCCTAGCGGTAACCTACGAGCAGTACTTC.